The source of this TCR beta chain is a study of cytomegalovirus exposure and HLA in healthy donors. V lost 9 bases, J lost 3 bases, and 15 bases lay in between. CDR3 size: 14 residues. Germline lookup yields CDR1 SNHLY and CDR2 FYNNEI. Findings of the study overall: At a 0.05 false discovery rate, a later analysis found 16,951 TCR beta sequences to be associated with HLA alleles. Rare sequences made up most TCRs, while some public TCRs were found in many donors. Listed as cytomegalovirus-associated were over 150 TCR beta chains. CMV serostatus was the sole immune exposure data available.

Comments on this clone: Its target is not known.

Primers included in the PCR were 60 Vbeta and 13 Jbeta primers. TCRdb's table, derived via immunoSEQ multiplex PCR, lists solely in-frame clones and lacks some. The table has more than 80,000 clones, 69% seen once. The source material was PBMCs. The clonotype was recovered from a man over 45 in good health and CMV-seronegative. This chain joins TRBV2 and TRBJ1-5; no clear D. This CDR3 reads CASVLSANNQPQHF. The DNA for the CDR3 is TGTGCCAGTGTCTTAAGCGCCAACAATCAGCCCCAGCATTTT.